The table lists the clone carrying this TCR beta chain with a count of one. TCRdb called the RT-PCR reads again in MiXCR, with one record for every CDR3 protein. The top ten hold about a tenth of the sample, which has around 530,000 distinct CDR3 sequences, roughly 10% seen once. These data belong to a study of response to subunit inactivated influenza vaccine. Unmatched junction bases numbered 9, after V lost 6 bases and J lost 4 bases. The length of the CDR3 is 16 residues. Sequenced here: PBMCs from blood, sampled on the day of vaccination. V usage is TRBV12-3 or TRBV12-4 and J usage is TRBJ2-5, with 12 bases aligning to TRBD1. This receptor was identified in a man aged 50 to 59 who received an inactivated influenza vaccine. This CDR3 reads CASSARDRGLRETQYF. Here the CDR3 DNA reads TGTGCCAGCAGCGCCCGGGACAGGGGGCTGAGAGAGACCCAGTACTTC.